What follows are 30 T cell receptor beta chains derived from one specimen sequenced in a study of Graves' ophthalmopathy and Graves' hyperthyroidism. Amplifying from RNA transcripts, the study obtained TCR beta CDR3 regions. HTBI-primed first-round RT-PCR preceded second-round multiplex PCR. TCRdb re-called the multiplex PCR reads with MiXCR, one entry per CDR3 protein. Of more than 300,000 distinct CDR3 sequences listed, 17% are singletons. The specimen sequenced was peripheral blood. Source of these receptors: an adult woman with stable Graves' hyperthyroidism.

This clonotype was seen repeatedly, ten times or more. V gene TRBV5-1 combines with J gene TRBJ1-1; D remains unclear. CDR1 SGHRS and CDR2 YFSETQ come from the germline V gene. V shed 0 bases and J shed 4 bases, with 19 bases lying between them. The CDR3 has 17 amino acids. Written as DNA, the CDR3 is TGCGCCAGCAGCTTGGCTTGGGGTCAAGAGACGGTCACTGAAGCTTTCTTT. It encodes CASSLAWGQETVTEAFF.

The J gene is TRBJ1-1, the V gene TRBV6-2 or TRBV6-3; D not resolved. V gave up 1 base and J gave up 1 base, with 7 bases separating them. Germline V CDR1 and CDR2: MNHEY, SVGEGT. The CDR3 has 14 amino acids. CDR3 sequence (DNA): TGTGCCAGCAGTTACTGGGGAGAGAACACTGAAGCTTTCTTT. It translates to CASSYWGENTEAFF.

The chain uses TRBV28 and TRBJ2-7; D unclear. The length of the CDR3 is 15 residues. Between the trimmed V and J ends, which lost 5 bases and 3 bases, there was a span of 17 bases. CDR1 MDHEN and CDR2 SYDVKM come from the germline V gene. The CDR3 loop is CASSPHLFGDYEQYF. The CDR3 nucleotides are TGTGCCAGCAGTCCACACTTATTTGGAGACTACGAGCAGTACTTC.

This sequence joins TRBV6-5 and TRBJ2-7, with TRBD1 identical over 9 bases. Germline CDR1 is MNHEY and CDR2 is SVGAGI. The ends lost 2 bases at V and 6 bases at J; junction bases unmatched: 2. The CDR3 length is 13 residues. The CDR3 coding sequence is TGTGCCAGCAGTTACCTGGACAGGGGCGAGCAGTACTTC. It encodes CASSYLDRGEQYF.

Many counts were recorded for this clonotype. The chain uses TRBV29-1 and TRBJ1-1; possible D gene TRBD1, 5 bases. The CDR3 is 11 amino acids. The germline V gene has CDR1 SQVTM and CDR2 ANQGSEA. V was clipped by 4 bases and J by 7 bases, with 10 bases between them. The CDR3 DNA follows: TGCAGCGTTGGGGGGGGAAGTGAAGCTTTCTTT. Its protein is CSVGGGSEAFF. The complete variable domain, with remaining parts taken from reference TRBV29-1 and TRBJ1-1, reads SAVISQKPSRDICQRGTSLTIQCQVDSQVTMMFWYRQQPGQSLTLIATANQGSEATYESGFVIDKFPISRPNLTFSTLTVSNMSPEDSSIYLCSVGGGSEAFFGQGTRLTVV.

Ten or more counts support this clonotype. The chain carries TRBV10-3 and TRBJ2-2, with 7 bases matching TRBD2. Germline trimming cut 2 bases from V and 6 bases from J; bases unmatched to any gene: 9. Germline V gene data show CDR1 as ENHRY and CDR2 as SYGVKD. The CDR3 is made up of 16 amino acids. DNA of the CDR3: TGTGCCATCAGTGAGCCCTCAGCGGGATCGGCCGGGGAGCTGTTTTTT. Protein sequence: CAISEPSAGSAGELFF.

This clonotype has just a few counts. The chain has TRBV28 and TRBJ1-5; maybe TRBD1 (6 bases). V lost 6 bases and J lost 0, with 15 bases in between. The CDR3 length is 16 residues. Germline V gene lookup returns CDR1 MDHEN and CDR2 SYDVKM. The CDR3: CASRNDRPYSNQPQHF. The CDR3 nucleotides read TGTGCCAGCAGAAATGACAGGCCCTATAGCAATCAGCCCCAGCATTTT. The variable domain in full, completed from reference TRBV28 and TRBJ1-5, reads DVKVTQSSRYLVKRTGEKVFLECVQDMDHENMFWYRQDPGLGLRLIYFSYDVKMKEKGDIPEGYSVSREKKERFSLILESASTNQTSMYLCASRNDRPYSNQPQHFGDGTRLSIL.

This chain connects TRBV7-9 to TRBJ1-2; the D gene is possibly TRBD1 (5 bases). Germline V gene sequence: CDR1 SEHNR, CDR2 FQNEAQ (reference sequence). Between the trimmed V and J ends, which lost 1 base and 6 bases, there was a span of 12 bases. This CDR3 is built from 14 residues. The chain's CDR3 is CASSLVSGRDGYTF. CDR3 DNA: TGTGCCAGCAGCTTAGTCTCGGGGCGGGATGGCTACACCTTC.

The rearrangement links TRBV27 to TRBJ2-7; weak D call: TRBD1 (5 bases). The CDR3 consists of 14 residues. Trimming removed 3 bases from V and 3 bases from J, with 12 bases in between. In germline, CDR1 is MNHEY, CDR2 SMNVEV (reference sequence). In nucleotides, the CDR3 is TGTGCCAGCAGTTTCTCGGACACCCTCTACGAGCAGTACTTC. Translating it yields CASSFSDTLYEQYF.

The J gene is TRBJ2-5, the V gene TRBV12-3 or TRBV12-4, with D possibly TRBD1 on 5 matching bases. Trimming stripped 6 bases from V and 0 bases from J, with 8 bases between. This CDR3 is 13 amino acids long. CDR3 region: CASRGPYQETQYF. The CDR3 nucleotides are TGTGCCAGCAGGGGGCCTTACCAAGAGACCCAGTACTTC.

This clonotype was seen many times. The chain has TRBV12-3 or TRBV12-4 and TRBJ2-7; 7 bases align to TRBD1. This CDR3 spans 13 amino acids. V shed 6 bases and J 5 bases; nucleotides not matched to a gene: 7. CDR3 sequence (DNA): TGTGCCAGCAGCAAAGGACAGGATCACGAGCAGTACTTC. It yields the protein CASSKGQDHEQYF.

This clonotype was observed many times. V usage is TRBV6-1 and J usage is TRBJ2-7; 10 positions match TRBD2. Per the germline V gene, CDR1 is MNHNS and CDR2 is SASEGT. This CDR3 is 17 amino acids long. Trimming cost V 5 bases and J 3 bases; bases outside gene matches: 13. As DNA, the CDR3 is TGTGCCAGCAGTAAGATGGCCGGGACTAGCGCGTTCTACGAGCAGTACTTC. Its translation: CASSKMAGTSAFYEQYF.

A note on this clonotype: The junction and the germline gene differ at one end; a read error may be behind it. This chain joins TRBV28 and TRBJ1-5; no firm D call. This CDR3 spans 14 amino acids. Germline loops: CDR1 MDHEN, CDR2 SYDVKM. In DNA, the CDR3 is TGTGCCAGCAGGGCTGACATAACCAATCAGCCTCAGCATTTT. It yields the protein CASRADITNQPQHF. Drawing the rest from reference TRBV28 and TRBJ1-5, the complete variable domain is DVKVTQSSRYLVKRTGEKVFLECVQDMDHENMFWYRQDPGLGLRLIYFSYDVKMKEKGDIPEGYSVSREKKERFSLILESASTNQTSMYLCASRADITNQPQHFGDGTRLSIL.

The chain carries TRBV28 and TRBJ1-5; TRBD1 is a possible D gene (6 bases). Germline CDR1 is MDHEN and CDR2 is SYDVKM. Trimming shortened V by 6 bases and J by 0 bases, and 15 bases separated the two germline ends. This CDR3 is built from 16 residues. The CDR3 DNA follows: TGTGCCAGCAGACCCGGGACAACTTATAGCAATCAGCCCCAGCATTTT. Its protein product is CASRPGTTYSNQPQHF.

In its sample, this clonotype was seen many times. This chain links TRBV29-1 with TRBJ1-1; 12 bases align to TRBD1. Germline V gives CDR1 SQVTM, CDR2 ANQGSEA. J lost 5 bases, V lost 6 bases, and 7 bases had no gene match. The CDR3 totals 14 residues. The CDR3 region is CSVRDRGRRTEAFF. CDR3 in DNA: TGCAGCGTCCGGGACAGGGGGCGGAGGACTGAAGCTTTCTTT.

This clonotype was seen only a few times. This chain joins TRBV7-9 and TRBJ1-1, with TRBD1 matching 9 bases. Germline CDR1 and CDR2: SEHNR and FQNEAQ (reference sequence). This CDR3 is 14 amino acids long. Trimming took 2 bases from V and 4 from J; bases not matched to a gene: 2. The CDR3 spells CASSLTGGFTEAFF. Here the CDR3 DNA reads TGTGCCAGCAGCTTAACAGGGGGCTTCACTGAAGCTTTCTTT.

The table lists this clonotype with many counts. The V gene is TRBV12-3 or TRBV12-4, the J gene TRBJ1-1; D gene unclear. The germline V and J ends were trimmed by 2 bases and 4 bases, with 8 bases remaining between them. This CDR3 has 13 residues. The CDR3 nucleotides read TGTGCCAGCAGTTTAAATTGGGGCACTGAAGCTTTCTTT. Amino acids: CASSLNWGTEAFF.

This clonotype was detected ten times or more. The CDR3 DNA follows: TGTGCCAGCAGTCAACCGGGACAGGGACTTAGGGAGCAGTACTTC. Its translation is CASSQPGQGLREQYF. The chain joins TRBV28 to TRBJ2-7; TRBD1 aligns across 9 bases. The CDR3 covers 15 residues. Germline trimming cut 5 bases from V and 7 bases from J; bases unmatched to any gene: 12. Germline V gives CDR1 MDHEN, CDR2 SYDVKM.

The V call is TRBV6-5, the J call TRBJ2-7, with TRBD2 identical over 8 bases. The V gene end was trimmed by 4 bases and the J gene end by 5 bases; junction bases not matched to a gene: 7. Germline V gives CDR1 MNHEY, CDR2 SVGAGI. The CDR3 totals 14 residues. CDR3 sequence (DNA): TGTGCCAGCAGTTCACCCGGACTAGCCCACGAGCAGTACTTC. This sequence encodes CASSSPGLAHEQYF.

This clonotype came up many times. The chain combines TRBV20-1 with TRBJ1-1; the D gene is possibly TRBD1 (6 bases). V lost 0 bases to trimming and J lost 1 base, with 12 bases between them. In germline, CDR1 is DFQATT, CDR2 SNEGSKA (reference sequence). The CDR3 length is 15 residues. CDR3 sequence (DNA): TGCAGTGCTAGAGATCTCCTCAGGGGGAACACTGAAGCTTTCTTT. This encodes CSARDLLRGNTEAFF.

This clonotype was recorded at least ten times. The chain carries TRBV2 and TRBJ2-7; no clear D gene. Per germline, CDR1 SNHLY and CDR2 FYNNEI. This CDR3 is 12 amino acids long. Trimming took off 10 bases at V and 5 bases at J, with 15 bases between the two ends. The CDR3 region is CATTFGYHEQYF. The DNA for the CDR3 is TGTGCCACTACTTTCGGTTACCACGAGCAGTACTTC.

The V gene is TRBV28, the J gene TRBJ2-7, with D possibly being TRBD2 (6 bases). Germline lookup yields CDR1 MDHEN and CDR2 SYDVKM. V was trimmed by 5 bases and J by 6 bases, leaving 17 bases between them. CDR3 length: 14 residues. The CDR3 sequence: CASSPWDSRSEQYF. The CDR3 DNA reads TGTGCCAGCAGTCCGTGGGACTCCCGATCCGAGCAGTACTTC.

This chain joins TRBV6-4 and TRBJ1-1, with no clear D. Germline CDR1 reads MRHNA; CDR2 reads SNTAGT. Deletions cut 3 bases from V and 0 bases from J, with 14 bases between. CDR3 length: 16 residues. As DNA, the CDR3 is TGTGCCAGCAGTGATAAACCTCGGATTATGAACACTGAAGCTTTCTTT. It encodes CASSDKPRIMNTEAFF.

This clonotype appeared a few times. V is TRBV3-1 and J is TRBJ1-1; D is unresolved. V dropped 1 base and J dropped 0 bases, with 15 bases sitting between them. There are 17 residues in the CDR3. Looked up from germline, CDR1 is LGHDT and CDR2 is YNNKEL (reference sequence). The CDR3 region has the DNA TGTGCCAGCAGCCAAGGAGGCACGGAATCGATGAACACTGAAGCTTTCTTT. It encodes CASSQGGTESMNTEAFF. The full variable domain, in which reference TRBV3-1 and TRBJ1-1 provide the parts outside the CDR3, is DTAVSQTPKYLVTQMGNDKSIKCEQNLGHDTMYWYKQDSKKFLKIMFSYNNKELIINETVPNRFSPKSPDKAHLNLHINSLELGDSAVYFCASSQGGTESMNTEAFFGQGTRLTVV.

This clonotype was seen many times. This chain connects TRBV9 to TRBJ1-1; 7 bases line up with TRBD1. V lost 3 bases, J lost 2 bases, and 10 bases stayed unmatched. The CDR3 runs to 16 residues. Germline-derived CDR1 and CDR2 are SGDLS and YYNGEE. CDR3 region: CASSADRQGGNTEAFF. In nucleotides, the CDR3 is TGTGCCAGCAGCGCCGACCGACAGGGCGGAAACACTGAAGCTTTCTTT. Full variable domain (remainder filled in from reference TRBV9 and TRBJ1-1): DSGVTQTPKHLITATGQRVTLRCSPRSGDLSVYWYQQSLDQGLQFLIQYYNGEERAKGNILERFSAQQFPDLHSELNLSSLELGDSALYFCASSADRQGGNTEAFFGQGTRLTVV.

In its sample, this clonotype was seen many times. V and J are TRBV5-6 and TRBJ1-1; no definite D call. Germline V gene sequence: CDR1 SGHDT, CDR2 YYEEEE. The ends were cut back, 2 bases at V and 6 bases at J, with 11 bases in the middle. The CDR3 consists of 13 residues. CDR3 sequence: CASSFFSEPEAFF. The CDR3, as DNA: TGTGCCAGCAGCTTCTTCTCCGAGCCTGAAGCTTTCTTT. The whole variable domain, filled in from reference TRBV5-6 and TRBJ1-1, reads DAGVTQSPTHLIKTRGQQVTLRCSPKSGHDTVSWYQQALGQGPQFIFQYYEEEERQRGNFPDRFSGHQFPNYSSELNVNALLLGDSALYLCASSFFSEPEAFFGQGTRLTVV.

The CDR3, as DNA: TGTGCCAGCAGTTCCGGACAGGGGGCCGAGCAGTACTTC. Its translation: CASSSGQGAEQYF. This chain uses TRBV12-3 or TRBV12-4 with TRBJ2-7, with 11 nucleotides matching TRBD1. The CDR3 extends over 13 amino acids. The junction had 2 bases not matched to a gene; V was cut back by 4 bases and J by 6 bases.

V gene TRBV25-1 combines with J gene TRBJ2-5; D ambiguous. V was pared by 1 base and J by 2 bases, with 11 bases between. The CDR3 extends over 15 amino acids. The germline CDR1 and CDR2 sequences are MGHDK and SYGVNS. CDR3 nucleotide sequence: TGTGCCAGCAGTGAATGGGCGGCCCCGCAAGAGACCCAGTACTTC. It yields the protein CASSEWAAPQETQYF.

This clonotype was counted at least ten times. CDR3 sequence reads: CASSSRGQGTTGELFF. Written as DNA, the CDR3 is TGTGCCAGCAGTTCCCGAGGACAGGGCACAACCGGGGAGCTGTTTTTT. This chain connects TRBV6-5 to TRBJ2-2, with 8 bases matching TRBD1. The germline V gene has CDR1 MNHEY and CDR2 SVGAGI. This CDR3 spans 16 amino acids. V trimming: 4 bases; J trimming: 5 bases; junction bases outside the gene matches: 9.

This clonotype was counted ten times or more. V usage is TRBV12-3 or TRBV12-4 and J usage is TRBJ1-3, with D perhaps TRBD1 (6 bases). This CDR3 is built from 15 residues. Trimming removed 6 bases at V and 1 base at J, with 13 bases between. In DNA form, the CDR3 reads TGTGCCAGCAGACCACAGGGTGGATCTGGAAACACCATATATTTT. It codes for CASRPQGGSGNTIYF.